This T cell receptor beta chain was identified in a study of cytomegalovirus exposure and HLA in healthy donors. Losses at the gene ends were 2 bases for V and 2 bases for J; bases not matched to a gene: 0. The CDR3 contains 15 residues. CDR1 is MNHNS and CDR2 is SASEGT in the germline V gene. As for this clone: Its antigen remains unknown.

Produced via immunoSEQ multiplex PCR; TCRdb's table is partial and in-frame only. This sample carries 45,000 to 55,000 clones, about 90% of them seen once, and the ten largest clones take approximately 6.7%. The study, taken as a whole, reports: Cytomegalovirus status was reportedly diagnosed by the classifier with high sensitivity and specificity.

The source of this sequence is a woman in her thirties in good health and CMV-seronegative. Sequencing was carried out using PBMCs. The chain combines TRBV6-1 with TRBJ2-6, with 7 bases that match TRBD1. DNA for the CDR3: TGTGCCAGCAGTGAACAGGGGGCTGGGGCCAACGTCCTGACTTTC. Its translation: CASSEQGAGANVLTF.